This T cell receptor beta chain was recorded in a study of Ad26.COV2.S vaccination and SARS-CoV-2 variants. The V end lost 0 bases, the J end lost 8 bases, and 11 bases lay between the germline ends. The CDR3 is made up of 13 amino acids. Germline values: CDR1 KGHSH, CDR2 LQKENI. On this clone: The antigen remains undetermined.

Regarding the study as a whole: Substantial response breadth was reportedly seen for spike-specific CD8+ and CD4+ T cells after vaccination.

Assay used: immunoSEQ multiplex PCR; TCRdb lists only in-frame clones, some missing. The sample comprises 380,000 or so clones, about 88% of which are singletons, and about 6.4% rests with the top ten. Described treatment: 19 received Ad26.COV2.S at low or high dose, single or two shots; several received placebo; per-sample allocation not given. Each sample was drawn 63 days after the first injection (of vaccine or placebo). The shot given was an Ad26 vector that makes Wuhan-strain SARS-CoV-2 spike. The chain recombines TRBV18 with TRBJ2-7; no definite D call. This TCR was sampled from a person aged 18-60 years who received the Ad26.COV2.S COVID-19 vaccine or a placebo. The sample consisted of peripheral blood, taken in a trial of Ad26.COV2.S vaccine versus placebo. The CDR3, as DNA: TGTGCCAGCTCACCACCCCAGAGAGAGAAGCAGTACTTC. Its translation: CASSPPQREKQYF.